The subject of this entry is one TCR beta chain. The antigen remains undetermined. This specimen belongs to a study of CXCR3-negative and CXCR3-positive naive CD8 T cells. The germline V gene has CDR1 MGHDK and CDR2 SYGVNS. The length of the CDR3 is 18 residues. The TRB cDNA libraries were prepared by 5' RACE with UMI labels. TCRdb re-called the 5' RACE reads, yielding one record per CDR3 amino acid sequence without DNA. The listing records about 98,000 distinct CDR3 sequences. Findings and limits, study-wide: Memory cells showed distinct TRBV-TRBJ patterns, while the two naive subsets matched. Naive cells that were CXCR3-positive had more hydrophobic TRB CDR3s (compared with CXCR3-negative naive cells). With surface CD5 comparable between naive subsets, TCR strength was estimated using properties derived from the TRB CDR3.

This TCR derives from a human donor in good health. Some clones in this sample may be carry-over from other donors' samples. The sequencing sample was made of naive CXCR3+ CD8+ T cells from blood. Indicated subset: CD45RO-CCR7+CD27+CD95- naive CD8+ T cells expressing CXCR3 (TNR3+). This sequence joins TRBV25-1 and TRBJ1-1; TCRdb's assignment of TRBD1 cannot be checked, as there is no DNA. Here the CDR3 reads CASSGKTGTGIMNTEAFF. The whole variable domain, filled in from reference TRBV25-1 and TRBJ1-1, reads EADIYQTPRYLVIGTGKKITLECSQTMGHDKMYWYQQDPGMELHLIHYSYGVNSTEKGDLSSESTVSRIRTEHFPLTLESARPSHTSQYLCASSGKTGTGIMNTEAFFGQGTRLTVV.